This is a list of T cell receptor beta chains from one sample in a study of blood T cell repertoires in COVID-19. The protocol was immunoSEQ multiplex PCR, while the TCRdb copy is restricted to in-frame clones and leaves out a portion. The sample includes around 140,000 clones, approximately 80% of them seen just once. The source material was peripheral blood. Receptors originate from a man aged 65 to 79 who had recovered from COVID-19. Each CDR3 is given with its conserved first and last residue. The order of the fields is D gene, V gene, clone size, J gene, CDR3 protein, CDR3 DNA. A D gene is named only where the DNA matches it firmly. Expanded clones get a size class; other rows say once, few or many, or leave the size out.

d_gene: -
v_gene: TRBV9
abundance: few
j_gene: TRBJ1-3
CDR3aa: CASSGTGLSGNTIYF
CDR3nt: TGTGCCAGCAGCGGTACAGGGCTATCTGGAAACACCATATATTTT

d_gene: TRBD2
v_gene: TRBV24-1
abundance: -
j_gene: TRBJ2-5
CDR3aa: CATSDFLAGVETQYF
CDR3nt: TGTGCCACCAGTGATTTTTTAGCGGGAGTGGAGACCCAGTACTTC

d_gene: -
v_gene: TRBV27
abundance: -
j_gene: TRBJ1-5
CDR3aa: CASSPLGGNSNQPQHF
CDR3nt: TGTGCCAGCAGTCCTCTGGGAGGGAACAGCAATCAGCCCCAGCATTTT

d_gene: TRBD2
v_gene: TRBV7-2
abundance: once
j_gene: TRBJ2-7
CDR3aa: CASSWSSGRPEQYF
CDR3nt: TGTGCCAGCAGCTGGTCTAGCGGGAGACCCGAGCAGTACTTC

d_gene: TRBD2
v_gene: TRBV5-4
abundance: -
j_gene: TRBJ2-7
CDR3aa: CASSKGGLASSYEQYF
CDR3nt: TGTGCCAGCAGCAAAGGCGGACTAGCAAGCTCCTACGAGCAGTACTTC

d_gene: TRBD2
v_gene: TRBV11-2
abundance: -
j_gene: TRBJ2-1
CDR3aa: CASSQGRLAGGDNEQFF
CDR3nt: TGTGCCAGCAGTCAGGGGCGTTTAGCGGGAGGGGACAATGAGCAGTTCTTC

d_gene: TRBD2
v_gene: TRBV5-1
abundance: -
j_gene: TRBJ2-3
CDR3aa: CASSPRGSGRSDTQYF
CDR3nt: TGCGCCAGCAGCCCGCGGGGTAGCGGGAGATCAGATACGCAGTATTTT

d_gene: TRBD1
v_gene: TRBV6-2/TRBV6-3
abundance: -
j_gene: TRBJ1-1
CDR3aa: CASSYWDRPGTEAFF
CDR3nt: TGTGCCAGCAGTTATTGGGACAGGCCGGGCACTGAAGCTTTCTTT

d_gene: TRBD2
v_gene: TRBV3-1/TRBV3-2
abundance: many
j_gene: TRBJ2-1
CDR3aa: CASSQDLAGVVLNEQFF
CDR3nt: TGTGCCAGCAGCCAAGATCTCGCGGGGGTTGTCCTTAATGAGCAGTTCTTC

d_gene: TRBD1
v_gene: TRBV7-2
abundance: once
j_gene: TRBJ1-2
CDR3aa: CASSLTQGLVGYTF
CDR3nt: TGTGCCAGCAGCTTAACACAGGGGCTGGTTGGCTACACCTTC

d_gene: -
v_gene: TRBV6-5
abundance: -
j_gene: TRBJ1-3
CDR3aa: CASRTGPSGNTIYF
CDR3nt: TGTGCCAGCAGAACAGGACCCTCTGGAAACACCATATATTTT

d_gene: TRBD2
v_gene: TRBV6-5
abundance: once
j_gene: TRBJ2-7
CDR3aa: CASSYGTSGIYEQYF
CDR3nt: TGTGCCAGCAGCTATGGGACTAGCGGGATATACGAGCAGTACTTC

d_gene: -
v_gene: TRBV19
abundance: -
j_gene: TRBJ1-6
CDR3aa: CASSAEQGWNSPLHF
CDR3nt: TGTGCCAGTAGTGCCGAACAGGGATGGAATTCACCCCTCCACTTT

d_gene: -
v_gene: TRBV9
abundance: -
j_gene: TRBJ1-5
CDR3aa: CASSVGGFSNQPQHF
CDR3nt: TGTGCCAGCAGCGTTGGAGGGTTTAGCAATCAGCCCCAGCATTTT

d_gene: TRBD2
v_gene: TRBV11-2
abundance: many
j_gene: TRBJ2-7
CDR3aa: CASSLEGAKGGTSGSYEQYF
CDR3nt: TGTGCCAGCAGCTTAGAAGGGGCCAAGGGAGGGACTAGCGGGAGTTACGAGCAGTACTTC

d_gene: -
v_gene: TRBV9
abundance: -
j_gene: TRBJ2-1
CDR3aa: CASSTSGTFYNEQFF
CDR3nt: TGTGCCAGCAGCACTTCCGGGACTTTCTACAATGAGCAGTTCTTC

d_gene: -
v_gene: TRBV7-8
abundance: -
j_gene: TRBJ2-3
CDR3aa: CASSLQGSSGTQYF
CDR3nt: TGTGCCAGCAGCTTACAGGGAAGTAGTGGTACGCAGTATTTT

d_gene: -
v_gene: TRBV12-3/TRBV12-4
abundance: once
j_gene: TRBJ2-5
CDR3aa: CASSRLAETQYF
CDR3nt: TGTGCCAGCTCCCGGCTAGCCGAGACCCAGTACTTC

d_gene: -
v_gene: TRBV12-5
abundance: -
j_gene: TRBJ2-2
CDR3aa: CASGPPMGGTGELFF
CDR3nt: TGTGCTAGTGGACCCCCCATGGGGGGAACCGGGGAGCTGTTTTTT

d_gene: TRBD1
v_gene: TRBV7-9
abundance: -
j_gene: TRBJ1-5
CDR3aa: CASSRTGGNQPQHF
CDR3nt: TGTGCCAGCAGCCGGACAGGGGGCAATCAGCCCCAGCATTTT

d_gene: -
v_gene: TRBV10-3
abundance: once
j_gene: TRBJ1-1
CDR3aa: CAIRNPPDEVAEAFF
CDR3nt: TGTGCCATCAGGAACCCCCCCGATGAGGTCGCTGAAGCTTTCTTT

d_gene: TRBD1
v_gene: TRBV7-2
abundance: -
j_gene: TRBJ1-1
CDR3aa: CASSVLRGSEAFF
CDR3nt: TGTGCCAGCAGCGTACTCAGGGGGAGTGAAGCTTTCTTT

d_gene: TRBD2
v_gene: TRBV19
abundance: -
j_gene: TRBJ2-6
CDR3aa: CASSITAGGGTGANVLTF
CDR3nt: TGTGCCAGTAGTATAACTGCGGGAGGGGGAACCGGGGCCAACGTCCTGACTTTC

d_gene: -
v_gene: TRBV9
abundance: -
j_gene: TRBJ2-3
CDR3aa: CASSLPVQGADTQYF
CDR3nt: TGTGCCAGCAGCCTCCCCGTCCAGGGCGCAGATACGCAGTATTTT

d_gene: TRBD1
v_gene: TRBV19
abundance: -
j_gene: TRBJ1-3
CDR3aa: CASSRTGVGNTIYF
CDR3nt: TGTGCCAGTAGCCGAACAGGGGTCGGAAACACCATATATTTT